The 26 T cell receptor beta chains below were found in one sample sequenced in a study of T cell responses to AZD1222 COVID-19 vaccine (dated by TCRdb to the early 2020s). Libraries came from the immunoSEQ multiplex PCR assay. The table comes from immuneACCESS by way of TCRdb, which keeps in-frame sequences with V and J called. Part of the clones is missing from these tables; in studies checked, under half for an unresolved V gene and the rest for unknown reasons. Across this sample there are 50,000 to 55,000 clones, with approximately 84% seen only once. The top ten clones comprise over 20% of the sample. What the time point label conveys for this sample: baseline before first vaccination. Material: peripheral blood, obtained on day 0 of AZD1222 vaccination. Every receptor here comes from an adult in good health.

V usage is TRBV28 and J usage is TRBJ1-2; D is unresolved. V was pared by 6 bases and J by 8 bases, with 13 bases between. CDR1 MDHEN and CDR2 SYDVKM come from the germline V gene. The CDR3 sequence is 12 residues long. Here the CDR3 DNA reads TGTGCCAGCAGACAGACCCCCGGAGGCTACACCTTC. Translating gives CASRQTPGGYTF.

The rearrangement links TRBV2 to TRBJ1-1; the match to TRBD1 covers 9 bases. The J segment lost 0 bases and the V segment lost 6 bases, leaving 5 bases of the junction unmatched. Germline values: CDR1 SNHLY, CDR2 FYNNEI. CDR3 length: 15 amino acids. The CDR3 DNA reads TGTGCCAGCAGCATACAGGGGGCGGTGAACACTGAAGCTTTCTTT. Encoded protein: CASSIQGAVNTEAFF.

V gene TRBV28 combines with J gene TRBJ2-1; D uncertain. CDR1 and CDR2 from the germline V gene are MDHEN and SYDVKM. Trimming took off 7 bases at V and 9 bases at J, with 19 bases between the two ends. This CDR3 spans 14 amino acids. The CDR3 bases are TGTGCCAGCATCTCAAGAAGGCCCCGGAGTGAGCAGTTCTTC. Protein product: CASISRRPRSEQFF.

V and J are TRBV5-4 and TRBJ2-3, with 10 bases identical to TRBD2. Trimming took 4 bases from V and 0 from J; bases not matched to a gene: 14. CDR3 length: 19 residues. CDR1 is SGHNT, CDR2 YYREEE, per germline (reference sequence). The CDR3 region has the DNA TGTGCCAGCAGCGGAGGGGTAGGGACTAGCGCATCTAGCACAGATACGCAGTATTTT. Its protein is CASSGGVGTSASSTDTQYF.

This chain uses TRBV18 with TRBJ2-7; 8 bases line up with TRBD1. The CDR3 is 15 residues long. The J segment lost 5 bases and the V segment lost 0 bases, leaving 6 bases of the junction unmatched. The V gene's germline CDR1 is KGHSH and CDR2 LQKENI. CDR3: CASSPPSGQGNEQYF. CDR3 sequence (DNA): TGTGCCAGCTCACCACCGTCTGGACAGGGTAACGAGCAGTACTTC. Full variable domain (rest looked up from reference TRBV18 and TRBJ2-7): NAGVMQNPRHLVRRRGQEARLRCSPMKGHSHVYWYRQLPEEGLKFMVYLQKENIIDESGMPKERFSAEFPKEGPSILRIQQVVRGDSAAYFCASSPPSGQGNEQYFGPGTRLTVT.

This clone was counted once. This rearrangement joins TRBV30 to TRBJ2-5, with 7 bases matching TRBD1. Looked up from germline, CDR1 is GTSNPN and CDR2 is SVGIG (reference sequence). The CDR3 extends over 14 amino acids. The trim removed 1 base at V and 1 base at J, leaving 3 bases unmatched. The CDR3 DNA reads TGTGCCTGGAGTGCAGGGGGATCCCAAGAGACCCAGTACTTC. It translates to CAWSAGGSQETQYF.

The chain combines TRBV7-2 with TRBJ2-5; D perhaps matches TRBD1 (6 bases). V was trimmed by 1 base and J by 4 bases, leaving 13 bases between them. The germline CDR1 and CDR2 sequences are SGHTA and FQGNSA. The CDR3 runs to 15 residues. The CDR3 sequence is CASSLEPRGRETQYF. CDR3 DNA: TGTGCCAGCAGCTTAGAGCCCAGGGGACGAGAGACCCAGTACTTC.

The rearrangement uses TRBV3-1 (or the pseudogene TRBV3-2) and TRBJ2-5; the D is unclear. Per germline, CDR1 LGHDT and CDR2 YNNKEL (reference sequence). The CDR3 runs to 12 residues. V lost 5 bases to trimming and J lost 5 bases, with 9 bases between them. CDR3 protein: CASSYAPETQYF. The CDR3 coding sequence is TGTGCCAGCAGCTATGCCCCGGAGACCCAGTACTTC.

The chain has TRBV5-4 and TRBJ2-3; 8 bases are a match to TRBD2. This CDR3 spans 14 amino acids. The germline CDR1 and CDR2 sequences are SGHNT and YYREEE (reference sequence). V lost 3 bases and J lost 6; bases outside the gene matches: 6. The CDR3 sequence is CASSSRTSPDTQYF. The CDR3 nucleotides read TGTGCCAGCAGCTCTCGGACTAGCCCGGATACGCAGTATTTT.

V is TRBV7-2 and J is TRBJ2-2; perhaps TRBD1 as D (5 bases). Germline V lookup: CDR1 SGHTA, CDR2 FQGNSA. The CDR3 totals 16 residues. The V end was cut by 4 bases, the J end by 0 bases, with 12 bases between. CDR3 nucleotides: TGTGCCAGCAGCTCACGACAGACGACGAACACCGGGGAGCTGTTTTTT. It yields the protein CASSSRQTTNTGELFF.

The table lists this clone with a count of one. The chain links TRBV11-1 to TRBJ2-1; D perhaps matches TRBD2 (5 bases). CDR1 SGHAT and CDR2 FQDESV come from the germline V gene (reference sequence). The V end was cut by 5 bases, the J end by 4 bases, with 12 bases between. The CDR3 is made up of 14 amino acids. The CDR3 loop is CASSPGNYYNEQFF. In DNA form, the CDR3 reads TGTGCCAGCAGCCCCGGGAACTATTACAATGAGCAGTTCTTC.

The chain recombines TRBV7-8 with TRBJ1-5; D not resolved. From germline, CDR1 is SGHVS and CDR2 FQNEAQ. The V and J ends lost 3 bases and 7 bases respectively, with 10 bases between them. CDR3 length: 13 amino acids. The CDR3 region has the DNA TGTGCCAGCAGCTTTAGCGACATGCAGCCCCAGCATTTT. Encoded protein: CASSFSDMQPQHF.

The chain couples TRBV29-1 to TRBJ1-2; D is uncertain. Trimming stripped 4 bases from V and 3 bases from J, with 12 bases between. Germline V gives CDR1 SQVTM, CDR2 ANQGSEA. There are 13 residues in the CDR3. CDR3 region: CSVGSDKYYGYTF. The CDR3 DNA reads as TGCAGCGTTGGGTCTGACAAATACTATGGCTACACCTTC.

The V call is TRBV6-2 or TRBV6-3, the J call TRBJ1-2; 8 bases are a match to TRBD1. V shed 6 bases and J 5 bases; nucleotides not matched to a gene: 5. The CDR3 has 13 amino acids. Germline CDR1 is MNHEY and CDR2 is SVGEGT. The CDR3 DNA follows: TGTGCCAGCAGCCTGGACAGGGAATATGGCTACACCTTC. Translating it yields CASSLDREYGYTF.

V usage is TRBV20-1 and J usage is TRBJ2-2; possible D gene TRBD2, 5 bases. The germline V and J ends were trimmed by 6 bases and 13 bases, with 27 bases remaining between them. Germline values: CDR1 DFQATT, CDR2 SNEGSKA (reference sequence). This CDR3 has 15 residues. The CDR3 spells CSASTGQDSPRGLFF. The CDR3 nucleotides are TGCAGTGCCAGTACCGGGCAGGACTCCCCTCGGGGGCTGTTTTTT.

V usage is TRBV7-9 and J usage is TRBJ1-3; 8 bases are a match to TRBD1. This CDR3 is 16 amino acids long. Unmatched junction bases numbered 6, after V lost 5 bases and J lost 0 bases. Per the germline V gene, CDR1 is SEHNR and CDR2 is FQNEAQ (reference sequence). For the CDR3, the DNA is TGTGCCAGCAGCGACGACAGGGGCCCCTCTGGAAACACCATATATTTT. It specifies CASSDDRGPSGNTIYF.

The rearrangement links TRBV7-8 to TRBJ2-7; TRBD2 agrees at 12 bases. The CDR3 contains 18 residues. Germline V gene sequence: CDR1 SGHVS, CDR2 FQNEAQ. Unmatched junction bases numbered 14, after V lost 4 bases and J lost 4 bases. CDR3 sequence reads: CASSSHSTSGSDGYEQYF. For the CDR3, the DNA is TGTGCCAGCAGCTCACACTCGACTAGCGGGAGTGACGGATACGAGCAGTACTTC.

V gene TRBV27 combines with J gene TRBJ2-5, with 8 bases that match TRBD2. The CDR3 consists of 14 residues. CDR1 MNHEY and CDR2 SMNVEV come from the germline V gene (reference sequence). Trimming removed 3 bases from V and 1 base from J; junction bases left unmatched: 1. CDR3 DNA sequence: TGTGCCAGCAGTTTCGCGGGAGGCCAAGAGACCCAGTACTTC. Its protein is CASSFAGGQETQYF.

J is TRBJ2-3 and V is TRBV14, with TRBD1 identical over 9 bases. CDR3 size: 17 residues. Germline values: CDR1 SGHDN, CDR2 FVKESK. V lost 2 bases and J lost 4; bases outside the gene matches: 10. CDR3 amino acids: CASSQRGWDRAADTQYF. The CDR3 DNA follows: TGTGCCAGCAGCCAAAGGGGGTGGGACAGGGCAGCAGATACGCAGTATTTT.

V and J are TRBV24-1 and TRBJ2-5, with 7 nucleotides matching TRBD1. Germline loops: CDR1 KGHDR, CDR2 SFDVKD. Trimming took 3 bases from V and 3 from J; bases not matched to a gene: 15. CDR3 length: 18 amino acids. CDR3 nucleotide sequence: TGTGCCACCAGTGATCCATACGTCAGACAGGGTGGGAAAGAGACCCAGTACTTC. Translated: CATSDPYVRQGGKETQYF.

The J gene is TRBJ2-5, the V gene TRBV19, with 7 bases that match TRBD2. The V gene end was trimmed by 2 bases and the J gene end by 4 bases; junction bases not matched to a gene: 10. This CDR3 is 16 amino acids long. Germline V gene sequence: CDR1 LNHDA, CDR2 SQIVND (reference sequence). CDR3 sequence (DNA): TGTGCCAGTAGTATATTCGGCGGGAGTGTCGGAGAGACCCAGTACTTC. Translated, it gives CASSIFGGSVGETQYF.

The CDR3 sequence is CASSRSGGLAGHQSSYEQYF. As DNA, the CDR3 is TGTGCCAGTAGCCGAAGCGGGGGGCTAGCGGGCCATCAGAGCTCCTACGAGCAGTACTTC. The chain recombines TRBV19 with TRBJ2-7, with TRBD2 matching 9 bases. Germline lookup yields CDR1 LNHDA and CDR2 SQIVND (reference sequence). The V and J ends lost 6 bases and 0 bases, in that order; junction bases with no gene match: 21. The CDR3 has 20 amino acids.

This chain joins TRBV7-8 and TRBJ2-1; D uncertain. The CDR3 has 13 residues. Per the germline V gene, CDR1 is SGHVS and CDR2 is FQNEAQ. Deletions cut 3 bases from V and 7 bases from J, with 10 bases between. CDR3 region: CASSFFHGNEQFF. In nucleotides, the CDR3 is TGTGCCAGCAGCTTTTTCCACGGAAATGAGCAGTTCTTC.

The chain uses TRBV7-8 and TRBJ1-1, with a weak D call TRBD1 (6 bases). V dropped 3 bases and J dropped 0 bases, with 11 bases sitting between them. The CDR3 is 15 residues long. The germline gives CDR1 SGHVS, CDR2 FQNEAQ. CDR3 protein: CASSFEGVMNTEAFF. The CDR3, as DNA: TGTGCCAGCAGCTTTGAGGGGGTGATGAACACTGAAGCTTTCTTT.

Here the CDR3 DNA reads TGCGCCAGCAGCTGGATGGGGGCAGATACGCAGTATTTT. This codes for CASSWMGADTQYF. This sequence joins TRBV5-1 and TRBJ2-3; tentatively, D is TRBD1 or TRBD2 (5 bases each). CDR3 size: 13 residues. Trimming pared 3 bases from V and 4 bases from J, leaving 9 bases between. Germline values: CDR1 SGHRS, CDR2 YFSETQ.

The rearrangement uses TRBV7-2 and TRBJ2-1; D may correspond to TRBD1 or TRBD2 (5 bases each). V lost 4 bases, J lost 9 bases, and 16 bases lay in between. The CDR3 consists of 14 residues. Per germline, CDR1 SGHTA and CDR2 FQGNSA. CDR3 in amino acids: CASSSLGPTFEQFF. The CDR3 DNA follows: TGTGCCAGCAGCTCCCTGGGACCGACTTTTGAGCAGTTCTTC.